This TCR beta chain was sequenced in a study of a mutant IDH1 vaccine in newly diagnosed glioma. Study details: Sex distribution of treated patients was around 62% male and roughly 38% female; mean age was around 40 years. Previous treatment comprised radiotherapy, temozolomide, or both, mostly both. Study-wide points: Pseudoprogression seemed unlinked to shifts in top peripheral T cell clonotypes.

Of note for this clone: The antigen is unknown.

Germline V CDR1 and CDR2: SGHRS, YFSETQ. The V end lost 0 bases, the J end lost 6 bases, and 10 bases lay between the germline ends. This CDR3 has 14 residues. Specified time point: baseline, week 1 (first vaccination visit). Treatment in this sample: pre-vaccination baseline after standard-of-care therapy. New IDH1-mutant, ATRX-lost WHO grade 3 or 4 astrocytomas occurred in donors. Assay used: immunoSEQ multiplex PCR; TCRdb lists only in-frame clones, some missing. The table records some 100,000 clones, 80% to 90% of them present only once. This receptor was taken from a woman in her forties or fifties with glioma. The chain has TRBV5-1 and TRBJ1-5; D is unresolved. The sequencing used PBMCs, collected from a glioma patient treated with radiotherapy, temozolomide or both. CDR3 sequence reads: CASSLAVGGQPQHF. As DNA, the CDR3 is TGCGCCAGCAGCTTGGCCGTAGGTGGTCAGCCCCAGCATTTT.